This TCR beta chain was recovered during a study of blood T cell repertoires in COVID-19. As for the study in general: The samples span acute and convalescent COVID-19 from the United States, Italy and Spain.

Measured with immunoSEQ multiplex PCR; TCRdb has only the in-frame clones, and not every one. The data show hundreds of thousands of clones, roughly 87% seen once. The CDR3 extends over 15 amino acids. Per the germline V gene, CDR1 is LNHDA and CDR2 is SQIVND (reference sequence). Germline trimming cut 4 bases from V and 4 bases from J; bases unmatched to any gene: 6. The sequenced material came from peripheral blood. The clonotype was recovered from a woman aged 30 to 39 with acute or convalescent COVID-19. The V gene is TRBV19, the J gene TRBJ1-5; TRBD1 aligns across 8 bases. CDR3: CASSKEGQENQPQHF. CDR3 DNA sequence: TGTGCCAGTAGTAAAGAGGGACAGGAGAATCAGCCCCAGCATTTT.